The next 26 T cell receptor beta chains were all read from a single sample in a study of beta chain features in type 1 diabetes (dated by TCRdb to 2016 to 2019). Here is what the overall study found, with its caveats: A moderate but significant shortening of TCRB CDR3 length was observed in type 1 diabetes patients in all four CD4+ subsets.

Libraries were prepared through the immunoSEQ multiplex PCR assay. The entire amount of isolated RNA was reverse transcribed using the High Capacity cDNA Reverse Transcription Kit, so the sequenced TCRB transcripts were expressed ones. TCRdb holds this immuneACCESS table with in-frame rearrangements only. Some clones are missing; in checked studies, unresolved V genes explain under half, and the rest has no known cause. For this sample there are 600,000 to 700,000 clones; roughly an eighth appear just once. Approximately 0.021% of the sample rests with the top ten. These receptors' targets are unknown. The sample was naive CD4+ T cells from blood. This specimen's cell subset or site label, interpreted: true naive CD4+ T cells. Every receptor here comes from a man between 18 and 35 years old with type 1 diabetes.

The chain carries TRBV6-5 and TRBJ1-1, with D uncertain. Germline CDR1 and CDR2: MNHEY and SVGAGI. The CDR3 has 12 residues. Between the trimmed V and J ends, which lost 7 bases and 5 bases, there was a span of 11 bases. This CDR3 reads CASNSRGTEAFF. In DNA, the CDR3 is TGTGCCAGCAATTCCCGAGGGACTGAAGCTTTCTTT.

This clone was seen a handful of times. The chain is built from TRBV9 and TRBJ2-5, with 8 bases matching TRBD1. In germline, CDR1 is SGDLS, CDR2 YYNGEE. The V segment lost 4 bases and the J segment 4 bases; nucleotides outside the gene matches: 3. This CDR3 spans 13 amino acids. CDR3 in amino acids: CASSFDRGETQYF. CDR3 bases: TGTGCCAGCAGCTTTGACAGGGGAGAGACCCAGTACTTC.

The chain carries TRBV30 and TRBJ2-2; D possibly corresponds to TRBD1 (5 bases). Germline V lookup: CDR1 GTSNPN, CDR2 SVGIG (reference sequence). The CDR3 covers 19 residues. V dropped 4 bases and J dropped 2 bases, with 26 bases sitting between them. The CDR3 sequence is CAWIEGAPISQGNTGELFF. The CDR3 DNA reads TGTGCCTGGATAGAAGGGGCCCCAATTTCTCAGGGAAACACCGGGGAGCTGTTTTTT.

This chain joins TRBV6-5 and TRBJ2-3, with D perhaps TRBD1 (6 bases). Germline V gene sequence: CDR1 MNHEY, CDR2 SVGAGI. The CDR3 loop spans 15 amino acids. The V end was cut by 2 bases, the J end by 4 bases, with 13 bases between. The CDR3 coding sequence is TGTGCCAGCAGTTACCAGGGGTTCCGGGCAGATACGCAGTATTTT. Residues: CASSYQGFRADTQYF.

This clone turned up a few times. The chain joins TRBV15 to TRBJ2-7, with TRBD1 matching over 8 bases. Germline V lookup: CDR1 LNHNV, CDR2 YYDKDF (reference sequence). V shed 8 bases and J 0 bases; nucleotides not matched to a gene: 15. The CDR3 sequence is 17 residues long. The CDR3 loop is CATSGDPGTGSSYEQYF. In DNA form, the CDR3 reads TGTGCCACCTCGGGGGACCCCGGGACAGGTAGCTCCTACGAGCAGTACTTC.

The chain employs TRBV28 and TRBJ1-2; D unresolved. The germline gives CDR1 MDHEN, CDR2 SYDVKM. This CDR3 region has 13 residues. V was shortened by 2 bases and J by 4 bases, with 8 bases between the two germline ends. The CDR3 DNA sequence: TGTGCCAGCAGTTTAGAGGGTCCCTATGGCTACACCTTC. This translates into CASSLEGPYGYTF.

In this sample, this clone turned up a few times. The chain is built from TRBV5-1 and TRBJ1-2; maybe TRBD1 (5 bases). Germline V gives CDR1 SGHRS, CDR2 YFSETQ. The V end was cut by 4 bases, the J end by 6 bases, with 16 bases between. This CDR3 has 14 residues. The CDR3 DNA sequence: TGCGCCAGCAGCCCTATTCCAGGGTCGGATGGCTACACCTTC. Translated: CASSPIPGSDGYTF.

The chain recombines TRBV11-2 with TRBJ1-2, with 9 bases identical to TRBD1. The CDR3 runs 13 residues. V shed 5 bases and J 5 bases; nucleotides not matched to a gene: 3. Germline V gene lookup returns CDR1 SGHAT and CDR2 FQNNGV. CDR3 DNA sequence: TGTGCCAGCAGCCCGGACAGGGGATATGGCTACACCTTC. It is translated as CASSPDRGYGYTF.

The DNA of the CDR3 is TGCGCCAGCAGCTACTTCGGGGAGGGAGAGACCCAGTACTTC. Amino acid sequence: CASSYFGEGETQYF. This chain uses TRBV5-1 with TRBJ2-5, with 7 positions matching TRBD2. There are 14 residues in the CDR3. The V gene's germline CDR1 is SGHRS and CDR2 YFSETQ. With V trimmed by 3 bases and J by 4 bases, 6 bases remained unmatched.

V usage is TRBV5-1 and J usage is TRBJ2-7; D gene uncertain. Germline CDR1 SGHRS, CDR2 YFSETQ. The length of the CDR3 is 13 residues. Trimming pared 4 bases from V and 1 base from J, leaving 9 bases between. The CDR3, as DNA: TGCGCCAGCAGCACACCCTCTTCCTACGAGCAGTACTTC. Translating it yields CASSTPSSYEQYF. The variable domain in full, completed from reference TRBV5-1 and TRBJ2-7, reads KAGVTQTPRYLIKTRGQQVTLSCSPISGHRSVSWYQQTPGQGLQFLFEYFSETQRNKGNFPGRFSGRQFSNSRSEMNVSTLELGDSALYLCASSTPSSYEQYFGPGTRLTVT.

This clone was seen more than once but under ten times. A junction end diverges from the germline sequence, so it may reflect a read error. The gene calls are TRBV6-6 and TRBJ2-5; TRBD2 might be the D (6 bases). This CDR3 has 14 amino acids. Germline CDR1 and CDR2: MNHNY and SVGAGI (reference sequence). CDR3 in DNA: TGTGCCATCAGTGGTCGGGGAGGAGGAGAGACCCAGTACTTC. Protein product: CAISGRGGGETQYF.

The CDR3 is CASSLLTEPINEQFF. The CDR3, as DNA: TGTGCCAGCAGTTTATTGACTGAACCTATCAATGAGCAGTTCTTC. The chain couples TRBV27 to TRBJ2-1; D unclear. V dropped 1 base and J dropped 6 bases, with 13 bases sitting between them. Germline loops: CDR1 MNHEY, CDR2 SMNVEV (reference sequence). The CDR3 loop spans 15 amino acids.

The chain couples TRBV5-1 to TRBJ2-7; D not certain. CDR1 SGHRS and CDR2 YFSETQ come from the germline V gene. The CDR3 sequence is 12 residues long. Trimming shortened V by 0 bases and J by 8 bases, and 9 bases separated the two germline ends. Here the CDR3 reads CASSLAGVQQYF. The CDR3 DNA follows: TGCGCCAGCAGCTTGGCTGGGGTTCAGCAGTACTTC.

The chain joins TRBV5-6 to TRBJ2-1; possible D gene TRBD2, 6 bases. V lost 1 base and J 8 bases, leaving 7 bases between the germline ends. This CDR3 is built from 12 residues. The germline CDR1 and CDR2 sequences are SGHDT and YYEEEE. The chain's CDR3 is CASSLSGYEQFF. Here the CDR3 DNA reads TGTGCCAGCAGCTTGAGCGGGTATGAGCAGTTCTTC.

Details on this clone: Given the absence of the conserved phenylalanine or tryptophan at the CDR3 end, a read error is likely. It is unclear where the CDR3 begins or ends on the DNA, so no DNA is shown, and the CDR3 is as TCRdb lists it. The chain carries TRBV20-1 and TRBJ1-2. Ends included, the CDR3 has 11 residues. CDR1 and CDR2 (germline): DFQATT, SNEGSKA (reference sequence). The CDR3 region is CSARQGDWLGV.

This clone was seen a handful of times. The chain is built from TRBV30 and TRBJ1-5, with D possibly TRBD1 on 6 matching bases. The length of the CDR3 is 12 residues. Germline V gene data show CDR1 as GTSNPN and CDR2 as SVGIG (reference sequence). V lost 3 bases to trimming and J lost 10 bases, with 13 bases between them. Here the CDR3 DNA reads TGTGCCTGGAGGCAAGAGGGGGGACCCCAGCATTTT. It is translated as CAWRQEGGPQHF. Looking up the rest from reference TRBV30 and TRBJ1-5 gives the full variable domain: SQTIHQWPATLVQPVGSPLSLECTVEGTSNPNLYWYRQAAGRGLQLLFYSVGIGQISSEVPQNLSASRPQDRQFILSSKKLLLSDSGFYLCAWRQEGGPQHFGDGTRLSIL.

This clone came up a few times. The chain employs TRBV7-9 and TRBJ1-1; D ambiguous. Trimming took 2 bases from V and 1 from J, leaving 11 bases between them. This CDR3 has 15 residues. The germline V gene has CDR1 SEHNR and CDR2 FQNEAQ (reference sequence). CDR3 sequence reads: CASSLLAASNTEAFF. The DNA for the CDR3 is TGTGCCAGCAGCTTATTGGCAGCTTCGAACACTGAAGCTTTCTTT. The variable domain in full, completed from reference TRBV7-9 and TRBJ1-1, reads DTGVSQNPRHKITKRGQNVTFRCDPISEHNRLYWYRQTLGQGPEFLTYFQNEAQLEKSRLLSDRFSAERPKGSFSTLEIQRTEQGDSAMYLCASSLLAASNTEAFFGQGTRLTVV.

The genes are TRBV29-1 and TRBJ2-3; possible D gene TRBD2, 6 bases. The germline V gene encodes CDR1 SQVTM and CDR2 ANQGSEA. The CDR3 contains 13 residues. V lost 4 bases and J lost 4, with 12 bases in between. Here the CDR3 reads CSVGPSSADTQYF. The CDR3 DNA reads TGCAGCGTTGGGCCCTCTAGCGCAGATACGCAGTATTTT.

A single count supports this clone. The chain employs TRBV18 and TRBJ1-6, with unresolved D. Germline values: CDR1 KGHSH, CDR2 LQKENI. The CDR3 is 16 residues long. Trimming took 0 bases from V and 6 from J, leaving 12 bases between them. In DNA, the CDR3 is TGTGCCAGCTCACCACCCGGGGTAGAGGCTAATTCACCCCTCCACTTT. Protein product: CASSPPGVEANSPLHF.

The rearrangement uses TRBV27 and TRBJ1-5; D is unclear. The CDR3 consists of 15 residues. Germline-derived CDR1 and CDR2 are MNHEY and SMNVEV (reference sequence). V lost 4 bases and J lost 11, with 21 bases in between. CDR3 sequence reads: CASSSVSIGVEAQHF. In DNA form, the CDR3 reads TGTGCCAGCAGTTCAGTGTCAATCGGGGTGGAAGCCCAGCATTTT.

This clone came up a few times. The gene calls are TRBV4-2 and TRBJ1-2; 7 positions agree with TRBD1. The trim removed 4 bases at V and 4 bases at J, leaving 9 bases unmatched. From germline, CDR1 is LGHNA and CDR2 YNFKEQ. The CDR3 extends over 15 amino acids. CDR3 in DNA: TGTGCCAGCAGCCGAGAGACAGGGTGGGTCTATGGCTACACCTTC. As protein: CASSRETGWVYGYTF.

The chain recombines TRBV7-9 with TRBJ1-6; TRBD1 matches at 7 bases. Germline V gives CDR1 SEHNR, CDR2 FQNEAQ (reference sequence). The ends lost 5 bases at V and 5 bases at J; junction bases unmatched: 6. CDR3 length: 15 amino acids. CDR3 in amino acids: CASSRRDSDNSPLHF. The CDR3 nucleotides are TGTGCCAGCAGCCGCAGGGACAGCGATAATTCACCCCTCCACTTT. The full variable domain, in which reference TRBV7-9 and TRBJ1-6 provide the parts outside the CDR3, is DTGVSQNPRHKITKRGQNVTFRCDPISEHNRLYWYRQTLGQGPEFLTYFQNEAQLEKSRLLSDRFSAERPKGSFSTLEIQRTEQGDSAMYLCASSRRDSDNSPLHFGNGTRLTVT.

The chain uses TRBV15 and TRBJ1-6, with D possibly being TRBD1 (5 bases). The CDR3 is 15 amino acids. CDR1 and CDR2 (germline): LNHNV, YYDKDF (reference sequence). V was shortened by 5 bases and J by 8 bases, with 16 bases between the two germline ends. The CDR3 sequence is CATSERGGVYSPLHF. The CDR3 bases are TGTGCCACCAGCGAACGGGGGGGTGTATATTCACCCCTCCACTTT.

This clone was picked up a small number of times. This chain's CDR3 is CASSELGSGELFF. DNA for the CDR3: TGTGCCAGCAGTGAACTTGGGTCCGGGGAGCTGTTTTTT. V and J are TRBV2 and TRBJ2-2; no reliable D call. CDR3 length equals 13 residues. Germline V lookup: CDR1 SNHLY, CDR2 FYNNEI. V lost 2 bases, J lost 6 bases, and 7 bases lay in between.

The rearrangement uses TRBV18 and TRBJ1-5; 10 nucleotides match TRBD1. The CDR3 runs to 15 residues. Germline V gene sequence: CDR1 KGHSH, CDR2 LQKENI. V dropped 6 bases and J dropped 7; count of bases not matched to a gene: 9. Written as DNA, the CDR3 is TGTGCCAGCTCGCCAGGACAGGGGGTTAGACAGCCCCAGCATTTT. Translated: CASSPGQGVRQPQHF.

The rearrangement joins TRBV28 to TRBJ2-5, with D possibly TRBD2 on 5 matching bases. The germline V gene encodes CDR1 MDHEN and CDR2 SYDVKM. The V end lost 7 bases, the J end lost 0 bases, and 12 bases lay between the germline ends. The CDR3 has 14 amino acids. This CDR3 is CASKERSNQETQYF. In nucleotides, the CDR3 is TGTGCCAGCAAGGAGCGGTCCAACCAAGAGACCCAGTACTTC. Using reference TRBV28 and TRBJ2-5 for the parts outside the CDR3, the full variable domain is DVKVTQSSRYLVKRTGEKVFLECVQDMDHENMFWYRQDPGLGLRLIYFSYDVKMKEKGDIPEGYSVSREKKERFSLILESASTNQTSMYLCASKERSNQETQYFGPGTRLLVL.